A selection of T cell receptor beta chains follows, all from one sample in a study of T cell responses to AZD1222 COVID-19 vaccine. Using immunoSEQ multiplex PCR, the repertoire was profiled, and TCRdb retains in-frame clones only, with some absent. The table has roughly 130,000 clones, 90% to 95% seen once. The source was peripheral blood, collected on day 0 of AZD1222 vaccination. These receptors all stem from an adult in good health. CDR3s include the opening cysteine and the closing phenylalanine or tryptophan. Each record gives: V gene, J gene, clone size, D gene, CDR3 DNA, CDR3 protein. The D gene is left open where the match is weak. Expanded clones are given a class, and other clones once, few, many or no size at all.

V: TRBV29-1; J: TRBJ1-4; size: .; D: .; DNA: TGCAGCGTTGAAGATTCAGATGAAAAACTGTTTTTT; CDR3: CSVEDSDEKLFF
V: TRBV10-3; J: TRBJ2-7; size: .; D: .; DNA: TGTGCCATCAGTGAGTCGAATCTGTCCGGCTACGAGCAGTACTTC; CDR3: CAISESNLSGYEQYF
V: TRBV5-5; J: TRBJ2-2; size: .; D: TRBD1; DNA: TGTGCCAGCAGAGTGGGGGACAGGGGCGCCGGGGAGCTGTTTTTT; CDR3: CASRVGDRGAGELFF
V: TRBV28; J: TRBJ2-2; size: .; D: .; DNA: TGTGCCAGCACCGCCCTCCGTGGCCGATCCACCGGGGAGCTGTTTTTT; CDR3: CASTALRGRSTGELFF
V: TRBV27; J: TRBJ2-2; size: once; D: TRBD2; DNA: TGTGCCAGCAGTTCGTCCGTCCAGCGGGGGGGCCCTGCGAACACCGGGGAGCTGTTTTTT; CDR3: CASSSSVQRGGPANTGELFF
V: TRBV2; J: TRBJ1-3; size: .; D: TRBD1; DNA: TGTGCCAGCAGGGCCCCGGGACAGGGGTCAGGGGGAAACACCATATATTTT; CDR3: CASRAPGQGSGGNTIYF
V: TRBV19; J: TRBJ1-1; size: .; D: TRBD1; DNA: TGTGCCAGTACCGGAGGGGACAGGCCGAACACTGAAGCTTTCTTT; CDR3: CASTGGDRPNTEAFF
V: TRBV19; J: TRBJ1-1; size: .; D: TRBD1; DNA: TGTGCCAGTAGCTGGACAGGTGCTCCGAACACTGAAGCTTTCTTT; CDR3: CASSWTGAPNTEAFF
V: TRBV12-3/TRBV12-4; J: TRBJ1-2; size: .; D: TRBD1; DNA: TGTGCCAGCAGTCCCGACAGGGACTATGGCTACACCTTC; CDR3: CASSPDRDYGYTF
V: TRBV19; J: TRBJ1-1; size: .; D: TRBD1; DNA: TGTGCCAGTCACCGGGACAGGTCTGAAGCTTTCTTT; CDR3: CASHRDRSEAFF
V: TRBV13; J: TRBJ2-3; size: .; D: .; DNA: TGTGCCAGCAGCTTAGGGTCGTTCCCGGGGGAGGATACGCAGTATTTT; CDR3: CASSLGSFPGEDTQYF
V: TRBV7-6; J: TRBJ2-2; size: .; D: .; DNA: TGTGCCAGCAGCTTAAGGGGAGGACAGAACACCGGGGAGCTGTTTTTT; CDR3: CASSLRGGQNTGELFF
V: TRBV5-1; J: TRBJ1-1; size: once; D: .; DNA: TGCGCCAGCAGCTTGGACGGCCAGGGGACGTACACTGAAGCTTTCTTT; CDR3: CASSLDGQGTYTEAFF
V: TRBV4-1; J: TRBJ2-2; size: .; D: TRBD2; DNA: TGCGCCAGCAGCCGCCGACTAGCGGGGACCACCACCGGGGAGCTGTTTTTT; CDR3: CASSRRLAGTTTGELFF
V: TRBV15; J: TRBJ1-1; size: .; D: .; DNA: TGTGCCACCAAGTGGGGCATGAACACTGAAGCTTTCTTT; CDR3: CATKWGMNTEAFF
V: TRBV7-2; J: TRBJ1-4; size: .; D: .; DNA: TGTGCCAGCAGCTTAGTTTACGGTAGGCTGTTTTTT; CDR3: CASSLVYGRLFF
V: TRBV5-4; J: TRBJ2-1; size: .; D: .; DNA: TGTGCCAGCACCCATCCCCAGGGCGATTGGGATCAGGAGCAGTTCTTC; CDR3: CASTHPQGDWDQEQFF
V: TRBV10-2; J: TRBJ2-5; size: .; D: .; DNA: TGCGCCAGCAGCCAGGGCCCCCAGTACTTC; CDR3: CASSQGPQYF
V: TRBV10-3; J: TRBJ1-1; size: .; D: .; DNA: TGTGCCTCTGCTGGGACGGCGAACACTGAAGCTTTCTTT; CDR3: CASAGTANTEAFF
V: TRBV29-1; J: TRBJ1-5; size: .; D: TRBD1; DNA: TGCAGCGTTGGGACAGGGGGCCAGCCCCAGCATTTT; CDR3: CSVGTGGQPQHF
V: TRBV30; J: TRBJ2-1; size: few; D: .; DNA: TGTGCCTGGAGTCGAGACAGGCAAGGGAGCAATGAGCAGTTCTTC; CDR3: CAWSRDRQGSNEQFF
V: TRBV11-3; J: TRBJ2-1; size: .; D: .; DNA: TGTGCCAGCAGCTTAGGTACCGACCCCAATGAGCAGTTCTTC; CDR3: CASSLGTDPNEQFF
V: TRBV7-9; J: TRBJ2-3; size: once; D: .; DNA: TGTGCCAGCAGCTCACAGGGAAATACGCAGTATTTT; CDR3: CASSSQGNTQYF
V: TRBV3-1/TRBV3-2; J: TRBJ1-2; size: .; D: TRBD1; DNA: TGTGCCAGCAGCCAAGAAAGACAGGGGGGGAACACCTTC; CDR3: CASSQERQGGNTF
V: TRBV2; J: TRBJ1-5; size: .; D: TRBD1; DNA: TGTGCCAGCATCCAAGACAGGGGGCTTGGTCAGCCCCAGCATTTT; CDR3: CASIQDRGLGQPQHF